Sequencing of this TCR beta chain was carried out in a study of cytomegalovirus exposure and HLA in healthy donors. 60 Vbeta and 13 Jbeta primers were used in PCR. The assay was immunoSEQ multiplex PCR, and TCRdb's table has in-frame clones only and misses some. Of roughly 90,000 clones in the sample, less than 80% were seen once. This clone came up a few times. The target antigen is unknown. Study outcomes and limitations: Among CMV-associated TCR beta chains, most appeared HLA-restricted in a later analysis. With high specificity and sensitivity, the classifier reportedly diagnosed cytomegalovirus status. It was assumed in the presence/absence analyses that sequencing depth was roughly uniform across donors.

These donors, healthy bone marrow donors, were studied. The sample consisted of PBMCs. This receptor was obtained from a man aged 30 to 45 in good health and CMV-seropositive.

The CDR3 loop is CASSGRGSGAFF. Here the CDR3 DNA reads TGTGCCAGCAGCGGCAGGGGAAGCGGAGCTTTCTTT. The V call is TRBV5-6, the J call TRBJ1-1; weak D call: TRBD1 (6 bases). Trimming cost V 4 bases and J 10 bases, with 14 bases left between them. Looked up from germline, CDR1 is SGHDT and CDR2 is YYEEEE. The length of the CDR3 is 12 residues.